This entry concerns a single T cell receptor (beta chain). The antigen remains unidentified. These data are taken from a study of OX40 agonist ivuxolimab in advanced cancers. Study details: With ivuxolimab, an agonistic anti-OX40 (CD134) antibody, patients were treated. Three patients had partial responses: one hepatocellular carcinoma, two cutaneous melanoma.

Generated by immunoSEQ multiplex PCR, the TCRdb table keeps only in-frame clones and is missing some. Altogether 100,000 or so clones are present, roughly 90% being singletons, with the ten largest covering 3% to 4%. V was trimmed by 5 bases and J by 0 bases, leaving 10 bases between them. The CDR3 runs 14 residues. The germline CDR1 and CDR2 sequences are MNHEY and SMNVEV (reference sequence). Findings and limits, study-wide: Researchers did not establish what antigens the expanded peripheral T cells target. Dose levels from 0.1 to 3.0 mg/kg saw CD4+ and CD8+ blood T cells expand clonally by week 6.

The chain joins TRBV27 to TRBJ1-1; possibly TRBD1 for D (6 bases). The sequence was collected from an adult with an advanced solid tumor such as melanoma, head and neck, liver or kidney cancer. This specimen consisted of CD4+ or CD8+ T cells sorted from blood, obtained in a trial of the OX40 agonist ivuxolimab. The DNA of the CDR3 is TGTGCCAGCAGTATACAGGGTTTGAACACTGAAGCTTTCTTT. Translating it yields CASSIQGLNTEAFF.